This is a list of T cell receptor beta chains from one sample in a study of control samples from healthy donors and cancer patients. Generated by immunoSEQ multiplex PCR, the TCRdb table keeps only in-frame clones and is missing some. The table records under 200,000 clones, roughly 90% of them present only once. What was sequenced was blood. Receptors were obtained from a woman in her 30s in good health. Each CDR3 is given with its conserved first and last residue. Fields, in order: CDR3 protein, J gene, D gene, V gene. A D gene is named only where the DNA matches it firmly.

CASSLDYRQETQYF | TRBJ2-5 | . | TRBV7-2
CASSDQAGVVDTQYF | TRBJ2-3 | TRBD2 | TRBV6-4
CSVDTGQGFYEQYF | TRBJ2-7 | TRBD1 | TRBV29-1
CASSRGTSGTTDTQYF | TRBJ2-3 | TRBD2 | TRBV3-1/TRBV3-2
CATSDPGTTDTQYF | TRBJ2-3 | . | TRBV24-1
CATSEHKANQPQHF | TRBJ1-5 | . | TRBV24-1
CASSRYYEQYF | TRBJ2-7 | . | TRBV28
CASSPRNNYKANYGYTF | TRBJ1-2 | . | TRBV5-1
CASSPTGSGLQETQYF | TRBJ2-5 | TRBD2 | TRBV18
CASSTSLRDGANVLTF | TRBJ2-6 | . | TRBV27
CASSMGAGATDTQYF | TRBJ2-3 | . | TRBV19
CASSSGTGGATGERTDTQYF | TRBJ2-3 | TRBD1 | TRBV5-4
CANGRTERKGYTF | TRBJ1-2 | . | TRBV2
CASSWGRRTSGGSYEQYF | TRBJ2-7 | TRBD2 | TRBV5-5
CASAVIRGWTDTQYF | TRBJ2-3 | TRBD1 | TRBV28
CASSYSKAGEQYF | TRBJ2-7 | . | TRBV6-5
CASSVEVYTEAFF | TRBJ1-1 | . | TRBV9
CASRRTNQPQHF | TRBJ1-5 | . | TRBV2
CASSSKGPETQYF | TRBJ2-5 | . | TRBV7-9
CASSSTKGGPKTNVLTF | TRBJ2-6 | . | TRBV7-9
CASSLTEAGYNEQFF | TRBJ2-1 | . | TRBV27
CASSTGTEETQYF | TRBJ2-5 | TRBD1 | TRBV5-1
CASSSGTGMIYGYTF | TRBJ1-2 | TRBD1 | TRBV28
CASYWTSSNEQFF | TRBJ2-1 | TRBD2 | TRBV28
CASSVGQRYNEQFF | TRBJ2-1 | . | TRBV9
CASSQAGYRDYTGELFF | TRBJ2-2 | . | TRBV4-1
CASSPSWGSPLHF | TRBJ1-6 | . | TRBV12-3/TRBV12-4
CASRRSRVGTEAFF | TRBJ1-1 | . | TRBV28
CASSHRTPKYEQYF | TRBJ2-7 | . | TRBV5-6
CASSLTLSGANVLTF | TRBJ2-6 | . | TRBV7-3
CAISESNGPSYEQYF | TRBJ2-7 | . | TRBV10-3
CASSEDGGWDRGLYTQYF | TRBJ2-3 | TRBD1 | TRBV6-1
CASSIGQKIPGNTIYF | TRBJ1-3 | . | TRBV19
CASSLALAENIQYF | TRBJ2-4 | TRBD2 | TRBV5-6
CASSRILDRAGGELFF | TRBJ2-2 | TRBD1 | TRBV11-2
CASSLIGLANEQFF | TRBJ2-1 | . | TRBV9
CASSGIQGHTGELFF | TRBJ2-2 | . | TRBV19
CASSSGPYEQYF | TRBJ2-7 | . | TRBV12-3/TRBV12-4
CASAGGGSGFQPQHF | TRBJ1-5 | TRBD1 | TRBV19
CASSLMGIRDNEQFF | TRBJ2-1 | . | TRBV28
CASSLAGGSYEQYF | TRBJ2-7 | TRBD1 | TRBV5-1
CASSLDRETPNEQFF | TRBJ2-1 | TRBD1 | TRBV7-6
CASSPDRVREQPQHF | TRBJ1-5 | TRBD1 | TRBV28
CASRISGSSYNEQFF | TRBJ2-1 | . | TRBV19